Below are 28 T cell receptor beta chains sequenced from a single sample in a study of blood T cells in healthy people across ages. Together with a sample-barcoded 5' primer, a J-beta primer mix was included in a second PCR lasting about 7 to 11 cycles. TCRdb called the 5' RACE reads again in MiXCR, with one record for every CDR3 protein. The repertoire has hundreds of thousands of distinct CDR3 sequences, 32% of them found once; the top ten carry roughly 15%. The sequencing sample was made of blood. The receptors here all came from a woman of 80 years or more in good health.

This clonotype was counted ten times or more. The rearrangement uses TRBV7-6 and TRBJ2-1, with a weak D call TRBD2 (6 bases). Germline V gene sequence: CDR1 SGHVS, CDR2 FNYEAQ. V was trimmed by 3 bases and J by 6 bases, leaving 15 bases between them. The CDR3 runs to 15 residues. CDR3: CASSLGGNRRNEQFF. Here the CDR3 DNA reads TGTGCCAGCAGCTTGGGGGGAAATCGGCGCAATGAGCAGTTCTTC.

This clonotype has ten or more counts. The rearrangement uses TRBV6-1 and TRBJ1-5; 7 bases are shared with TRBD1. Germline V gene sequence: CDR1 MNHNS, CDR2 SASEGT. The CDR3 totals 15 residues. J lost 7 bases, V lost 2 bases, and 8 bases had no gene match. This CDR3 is CASSEIKGAWQPQHF. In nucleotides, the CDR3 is TGTGCCAGCAGTGAAATTAAGGGGGCCTGGCAGCCCCAGCATTTT.

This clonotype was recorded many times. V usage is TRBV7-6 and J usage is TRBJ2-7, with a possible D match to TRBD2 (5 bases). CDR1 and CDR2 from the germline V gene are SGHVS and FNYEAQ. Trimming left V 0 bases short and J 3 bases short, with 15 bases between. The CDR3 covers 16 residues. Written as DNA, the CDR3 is TGTGCCAGCAGCTTAGCGCTAATCGACGGAGGCTACGAGCAGTACTTC. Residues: CASSLALIDGGYEQYF.

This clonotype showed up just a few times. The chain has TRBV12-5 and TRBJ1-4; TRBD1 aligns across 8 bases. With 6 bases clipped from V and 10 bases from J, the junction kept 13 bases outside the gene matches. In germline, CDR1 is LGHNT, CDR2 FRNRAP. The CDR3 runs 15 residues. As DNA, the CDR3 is TGTGCTAGTGGCCCCGGACAGGGAAGGGATGGAAAACTGTTTTTT. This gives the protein CASGPGQGRDGKLFF.

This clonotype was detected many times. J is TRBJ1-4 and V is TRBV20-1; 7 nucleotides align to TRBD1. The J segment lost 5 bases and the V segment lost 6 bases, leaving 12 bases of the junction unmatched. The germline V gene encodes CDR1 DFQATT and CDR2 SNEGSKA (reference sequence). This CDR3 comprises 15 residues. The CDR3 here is CSAAPLQGKNEKLFF. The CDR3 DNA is TGCAGTGCCGCCCCGTTACAGGGGAAAAATGAAAAACTGTTTTTT.

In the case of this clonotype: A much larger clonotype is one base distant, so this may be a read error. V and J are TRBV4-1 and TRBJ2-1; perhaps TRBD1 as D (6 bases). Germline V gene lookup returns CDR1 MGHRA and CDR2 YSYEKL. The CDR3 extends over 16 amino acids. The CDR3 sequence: CASSQAGTWVGNEQCF. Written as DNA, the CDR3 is TGCGCCAGCAGCCAGGCCGGGACATGGGTCGGCAATGAGCAGTGCTTC.

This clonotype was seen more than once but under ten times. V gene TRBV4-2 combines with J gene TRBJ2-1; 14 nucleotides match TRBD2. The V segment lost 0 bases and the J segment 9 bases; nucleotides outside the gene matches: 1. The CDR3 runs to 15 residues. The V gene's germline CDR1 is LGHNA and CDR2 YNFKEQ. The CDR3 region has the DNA TGTGCCAGCAGCCAAGAAGGACTAGCGGGAGGTGAGCAGTTCTTC. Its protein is CASSQEGLAGGEQFF.

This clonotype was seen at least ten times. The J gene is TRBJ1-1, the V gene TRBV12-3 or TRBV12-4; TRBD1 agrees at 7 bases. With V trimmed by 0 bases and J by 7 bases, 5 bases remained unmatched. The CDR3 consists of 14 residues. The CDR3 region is CASSLAFTGVEAFF. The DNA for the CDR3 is TGTGCCAGCAGTTTAGCCTTCACAGGGGTTGAAGCTTTCTTT.

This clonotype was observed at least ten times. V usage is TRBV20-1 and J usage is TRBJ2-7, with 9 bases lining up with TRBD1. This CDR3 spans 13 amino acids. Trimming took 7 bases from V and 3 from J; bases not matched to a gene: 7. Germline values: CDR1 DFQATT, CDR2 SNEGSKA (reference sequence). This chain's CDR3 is CSVAGTGNYEQYF. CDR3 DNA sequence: TGCAGTGTCGCCGGGACAGGGAACTACGAGCAGTACTTC.

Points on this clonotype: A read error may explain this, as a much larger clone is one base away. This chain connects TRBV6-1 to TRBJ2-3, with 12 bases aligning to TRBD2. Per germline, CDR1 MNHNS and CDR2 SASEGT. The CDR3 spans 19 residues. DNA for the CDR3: TGTGCCAACAGTGAACAGCTAGCGGGGGGGCCGCCCCGCACAGATACGCAGTATTTT. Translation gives CANSEQLAGGPPRTDTQYF.

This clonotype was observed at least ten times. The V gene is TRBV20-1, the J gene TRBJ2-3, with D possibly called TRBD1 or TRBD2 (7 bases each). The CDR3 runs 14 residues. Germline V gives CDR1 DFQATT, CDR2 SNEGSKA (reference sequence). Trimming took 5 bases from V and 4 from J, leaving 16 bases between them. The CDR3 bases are TGCAGTGCTCCGCAGGGGGGGAGGGCAGATACGCAGTATTTT. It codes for CSAPQGGRADTQYF.

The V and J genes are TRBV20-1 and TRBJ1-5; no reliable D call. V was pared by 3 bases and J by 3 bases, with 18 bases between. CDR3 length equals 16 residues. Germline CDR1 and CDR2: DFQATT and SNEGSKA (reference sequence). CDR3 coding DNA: TGCAGTGCTAGCCTCCCCGGAATGAGTCCCAATCAGCCCCAGCATTTT. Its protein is CSASLPGMSPNQPQHF.

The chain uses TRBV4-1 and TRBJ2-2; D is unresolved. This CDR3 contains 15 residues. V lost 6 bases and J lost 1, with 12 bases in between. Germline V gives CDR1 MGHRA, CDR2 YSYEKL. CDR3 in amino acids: CASSQQSQNTGELFF. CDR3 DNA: TGCGCCAGCAGTCAGCAGAGTCAGAACACCGGGGAGCTGTTTTTT.

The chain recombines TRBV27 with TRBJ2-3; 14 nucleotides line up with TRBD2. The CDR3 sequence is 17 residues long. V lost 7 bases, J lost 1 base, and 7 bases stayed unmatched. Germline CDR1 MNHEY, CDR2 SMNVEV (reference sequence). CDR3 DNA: TGTGCCAGCACCAGAAGGGGACTAGCGGGGGGCACAGATACGCAGTATTTT. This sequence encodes CASTRRGLAGGTDTQYF.

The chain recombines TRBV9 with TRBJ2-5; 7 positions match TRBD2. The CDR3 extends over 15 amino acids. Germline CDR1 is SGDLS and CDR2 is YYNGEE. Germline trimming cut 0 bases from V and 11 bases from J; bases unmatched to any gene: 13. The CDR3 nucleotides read TGTGCCAGCAGCGTAGATATAGCGGGTGATAATGAGCAGTACTTC. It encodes CASSVDIAGDNEQYF.

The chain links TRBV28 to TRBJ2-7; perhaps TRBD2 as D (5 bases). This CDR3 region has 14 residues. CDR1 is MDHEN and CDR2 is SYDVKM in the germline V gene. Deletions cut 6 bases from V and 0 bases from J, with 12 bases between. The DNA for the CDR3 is TGTGCCAGCAGAAGCGGACCGATCTCCTACGAGCAGTACTTC. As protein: CASRSGPISYEQYF.

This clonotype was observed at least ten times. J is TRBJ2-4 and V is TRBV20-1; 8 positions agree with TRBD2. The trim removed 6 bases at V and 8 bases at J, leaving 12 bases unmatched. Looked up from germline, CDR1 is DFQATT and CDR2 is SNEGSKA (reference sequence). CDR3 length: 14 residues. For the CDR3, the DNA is TGCAGTGCCGGGGAGAGTAGCGGGGTATACATTCAGTACTTC. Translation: CSAGESSGVYIQYF.

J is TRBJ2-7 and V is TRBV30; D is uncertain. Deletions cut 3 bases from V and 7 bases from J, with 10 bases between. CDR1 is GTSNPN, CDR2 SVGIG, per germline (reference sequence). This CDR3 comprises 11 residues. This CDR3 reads CAWSRRNEQYF. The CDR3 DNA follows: TGTGCCTGGAGCCGGAGAAATGAGCAGTACTTC.

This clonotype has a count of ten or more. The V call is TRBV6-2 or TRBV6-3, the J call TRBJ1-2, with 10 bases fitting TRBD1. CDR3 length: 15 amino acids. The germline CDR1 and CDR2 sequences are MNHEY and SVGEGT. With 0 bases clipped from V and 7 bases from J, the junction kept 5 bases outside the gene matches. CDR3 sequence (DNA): TGTGCCAGCAGTTACTCGCAGACAGGGGGCATTGGCTACACCTTC. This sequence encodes CASSYSQTGGIGYTF.

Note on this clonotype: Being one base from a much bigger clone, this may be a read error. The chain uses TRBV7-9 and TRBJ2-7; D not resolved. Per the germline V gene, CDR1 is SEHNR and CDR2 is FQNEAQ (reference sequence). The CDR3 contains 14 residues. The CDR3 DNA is TGTGCCAGCAGCTTAGGGGGAAATCTCTACGAGCGGTACTTC. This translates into CASSLGGNLYERYF.

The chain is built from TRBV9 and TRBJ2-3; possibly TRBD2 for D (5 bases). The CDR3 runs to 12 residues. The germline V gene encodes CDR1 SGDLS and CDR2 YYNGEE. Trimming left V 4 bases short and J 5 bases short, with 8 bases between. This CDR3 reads CASSLAIDTQYF. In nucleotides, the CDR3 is TGTGCCAGCAGCCTAGCTATAGATACGCAGTATTTT.

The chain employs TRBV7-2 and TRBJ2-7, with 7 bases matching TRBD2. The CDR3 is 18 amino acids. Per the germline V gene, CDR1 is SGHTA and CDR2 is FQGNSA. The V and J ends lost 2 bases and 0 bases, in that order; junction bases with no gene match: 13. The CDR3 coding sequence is TGTGCCAGCAGCTTATACAGCACAGCGGGGCAGTTCTCCTACGAGCAGTACTTC. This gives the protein CASSLYSTAGQFSYEQYF.

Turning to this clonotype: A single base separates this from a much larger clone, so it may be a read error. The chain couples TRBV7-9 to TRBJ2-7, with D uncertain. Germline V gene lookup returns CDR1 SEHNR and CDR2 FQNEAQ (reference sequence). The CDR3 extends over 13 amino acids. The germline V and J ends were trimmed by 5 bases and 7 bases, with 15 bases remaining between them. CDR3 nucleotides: TGTGCCAGCAGCCGGTCTGAGTACAATGAGCAGTACTTC. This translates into CASSRSEYNEQYF.

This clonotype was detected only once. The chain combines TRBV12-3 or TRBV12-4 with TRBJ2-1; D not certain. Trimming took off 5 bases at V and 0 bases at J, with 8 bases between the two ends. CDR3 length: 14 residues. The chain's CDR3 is CASSDGYSYNEQFF. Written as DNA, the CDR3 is TGTGCCAGCAGTGACGGATACTCCTACAATGAGCAGTTCTTC.

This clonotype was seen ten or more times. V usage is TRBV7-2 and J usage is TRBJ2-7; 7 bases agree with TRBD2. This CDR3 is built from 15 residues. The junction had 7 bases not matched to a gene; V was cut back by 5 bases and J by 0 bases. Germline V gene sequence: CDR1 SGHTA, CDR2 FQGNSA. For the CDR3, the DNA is TGTGCCAGCAGCCCGCAGCGGGGCCCCTCCTACGAGCAGTACTTC. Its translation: CASSPQRGPSYEQYF.

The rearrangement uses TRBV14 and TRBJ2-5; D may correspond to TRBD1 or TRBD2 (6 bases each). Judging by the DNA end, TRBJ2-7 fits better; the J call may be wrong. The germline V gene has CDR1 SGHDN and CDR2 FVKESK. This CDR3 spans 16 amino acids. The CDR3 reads CASSPVMGGIPHEQYF. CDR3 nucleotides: TGTGCCAGCAGTCCGGTCATGGGGGGCATTCCCCACGAGCAGTACTTC.

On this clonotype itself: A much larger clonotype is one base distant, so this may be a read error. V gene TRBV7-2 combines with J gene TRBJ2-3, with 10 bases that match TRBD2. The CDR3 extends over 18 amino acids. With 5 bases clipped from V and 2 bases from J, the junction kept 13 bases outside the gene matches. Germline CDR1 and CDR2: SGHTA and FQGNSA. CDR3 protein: CTSSPHGSGGEYTDTQYF. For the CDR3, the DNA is TGTACCAGCAGCCCCCACGGGAGCGGGGGGGAGTACACAGATACGCAGTATTTT. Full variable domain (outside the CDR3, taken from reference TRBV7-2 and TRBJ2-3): GAGVSQSPSNKVTEKGKDVELRCDPISGHTALYWYRQSLGQGLEFLIYFQGNSAPDKSGLPSDRFSAERTGGSVSTLTIQRTQQEDSAVYLCTSSPHGSGGEYTDTQYFGPGTRLTVL.

The CDR3 DNA is TGCAGTGCTCCAGGGGTGGATGAGCAGTTCTTC. This sequence encodes CSAPGVDEQFF. The chain is built from TRBV20-1 and TRBJ2-1, with D possibly matching TRBD1 (6 bases). Germline lookup yields CDR1 DFQATT and CDR2 SNEGSKA (reference sequence). The CDR3 is 11 residues long. V lost 5 bases and J 8 bases, leaving 10 bases between the germline ends.